This TCR beta chain was documented in a study of T cells expressing NK-cell markers. Study information: The TCR beta repertoires originated in sorted CD3+CD56+NKG2C+, CD3+CD56+NKG2C- and CD3+CD56-NKG2C+ T cells. One of the eight sequenced donors was seronegative, whereas the other seven were HCMV-seropositive.

Researchers built TCR beta cDNA using 5'RACE template switching with UMIs. From the 5' RACE reads, TCRdb lists one entry per CDR3 protein and no DNA. This sample's table has 500,000 to 700,000 distinct CDR3 sequences. The germline gives CDR1 SEHNR, CDR2 FQNEAQ (reference sequence). The CDR3 extends over 11 amino acids. This chain links TRBV7-9 with TRBJ2-3. The source of this sequence is a man aged 18 to 29 in good health. The sequencing input was blood T cells: a sorted CD56 or NKG2C T cell subset, CD4+ or CD8+ T cells, or bulk PBMC T cells (not recorded which). CDR3 loop: CASSSIPPQYF.